The 20 T cell receptor beta chains listed next were all sequenced from one sample in a study of T cell responses to AZD1222 COVID-19 vaccine. Profiling relied on immunoSEQ multiplex PCR, and the TCRdb table lists in-frame clones only, not all of them. The sample carries about 67,000 clones, approximately 80% recorded once. The sequences come from peripheral blood, collected on day 0 of AZD1222 vaccination. The receptors here all came from an adult in good health.

The chain carries TRBV2 and TRBJ1-1; D is unclear. CDR1 is SNHLY, CDR2 FYNNEI, per germline. V lost 6 bases, J lost 0 bases, and 14 bases lay in between. The CDR3 has 15 amino acids. This chain's CDR3 is CASRGRTTLNTEAFF. The CDR3 nucleotides are TGTGCCAGCAGGGGCAGAACTACTTTGAACACTGAAGCTTTCTTT.

This clone was detected a few times. The CDR3 coding sequence is TGTGCCAGCACGATTAGGGAGGGTTCACCCCTCCACTTT. It is translated as CASTIREGSPLHF. The chain is built from TRBV25-1 and TRBJ1-6; no clear D. CDR1 is MGHDK, CDR2 SYGVNS, per germline. The CDR3 consists of 13 residues. The V end was cut by 7 bases, the J end by 9 bases, with 13 bases between. The whole variable domain, filled in from reference TRBV25-1 and TRBJ1-6, reads EADIYQTPRYLVIGTGKKITLECSQTMGHDKMYWYQQDPGMELHLIHYSYGVNSTEKGDLSSESTVSRIRTEHFPLTLESARPSHTSQYLCASTIREGSPLHFGNGTRLTVT.

This sequence joins TRBV9 and TRBJ1-3; D is possibly TRBD1 (5 bases). CDR1 is SGDLS, CDR2 YYNGEE, per germline. The CDR3 runs 14 residues. V lost 0 bases and J 6 bases, leaving 10 bases between the germline ends. As DNA, the CDR3 is TGTGCCAGCAGCGTAGAAGTCAGGGAAAACACCATATATTTT. Amino acid sequence: CASSVEVRENTIYF.

The rearrangement joins TRBV5-1 to TRBJ1-4, with D unclear. The CDR3 is 14 residues long. Per germline, CDR1 SGHRS and CDR2 YFSETQ. The V and J ends lost 4 bases and 4 bases respectively, with 11 bases between them. This chain's CDR3 is CASSPDGYNEKLFF. The CDR3 region has the DNA TGCGCCAGCAGCCCGGACGGATATAATGAAAAACTGTTTTTT.

The chain has TRBV15 and TRBJ1-4; 7 nucleotides match TRBD1. The V gene's germline CDR1 is LNHNV and CDR2 YYDKDF (reference sequence). The CDR3 totals 15 residues. Losses at the gene ends were 3 bases for V and 6 bases for J; bases not matched to a gene: 7. Here the CDR3 reads CATSSEGGAYEKLFF. For the CDR3, the DNA is TGTGCCACCAGCAGTGAAGGGGGCGCTTATGAAAAACTGTTTTTT.

The rearrangement joins TRBV19 to TRBJ2-7; 7 nucleotides agree with TRBD1. CDR1 and CDR2 from the germline V gene are LNHDA and SQIVND (reference sequence). V trimming: 5 bases; J trimming: 3 bases; junction bases outside the gene matches: 4. The CDR3 has 13 residues. Written as DNA, the CDR3 is TGTGCCAGTAGTGAGGGGGCCAGCTACGAGCAGTACTTC. The encoded protein is CASSEGASYEQYF.

The chain is built from TRBV27 and TRBJ1-4, with a weak D call TRBD1 (6 bases). CDR1 is MNHEY and CDR2 is SMNVEV in the germline V gene (reference sequence). V lost 6 bases to trimming and J lost 0 bases, with 20 bases between them. The CDR3 has 18 residues. The CDR3 here is CASRGRSRGFATNEKLFF. DNA for the CDR3: TGTGCCAGCAGGGGTCGGTCCAGGGGTTTTGCAACTAATGAAAAACTGTTTTTT.

V and J are TRBV6-6 and TRBJ1-4; the D is unclear. V was trimmed by 4 bases and J by 0 bases, leaving 6 bases between them. The CDR3 has 14 residues. Germline V lookup: CDR1 MNHNY, CDR2 SVGAGI (reference sequence). The CDR3 protein is CASSSPSTNEKLFF. In DNA form, the CDR3 reads TGTGCCAGCAGTTCACCTTCAACTAATGAAAAACTGTTTTTT.

The V and J genes are TRBV12-3 or TRBV12-4 and TRBJ2-2; D not resolved. The CDR3 sequence is 13 residues long. V lost 3 bases and J 3 bases, leaving 5 bases between the germline ends. The CDR3 DNA follows: TGTGCCAGCAGTTTTAGCTACACCGGGGAGCTGTTTTTT. It translates to CASSFSYTGELFF.

CDR3: CASSTRTGNTGELFF. Here the CDR3 DNA reads TGTGCCAGTAGTACCCGGACAGGGAACACCGGGGAGCTGTTTTTT. The chain uses TRBV19 and TRBJ2-2; 7 nucleotides line up with TRBD1. The CDR3 is 15 amino acids. Germline V gives CDR1 LNHDA, CDR2 SQIVND (reference sequence). V shed 4 bases and J 1 base; nucleotides not matched to a gene: 3.

V and J are TRBV27 and TRBJ2-7; no definite D call. The V gene lost 4 bases and the J gene lost 2 bases, with 12 bases spanning the gap. CDR3 length: 14 amino acids. In germline, CDR1 is MNHEY, CDR2 SMNVEV (reference sequence). The CDR3 sequence is CASSYSDLTYEQYF. CDR3 nucleotide sequence: TGTGCCAGCAGTTACTCAGATTTAACCTACGAGCAGTACTTC.

Here the CDR3 reads CASSLARDAGGPRPTDTQYF. The CDR3 DNA sequence: TGTGCCAGCAGCTTGGCTCGTGACGCGGGAGGGCCGCGACCGACAGATACGCAGTATTTT. The V gene is TRBV5-4, the J gene TRBJ2-3; 9 bases line up with TRBD2. V lost 0 bases to trimming and J lost 3 bases; unmatched junction nucleotides: 17. CDR3 length equals 20 residues. Germline CDR1 is SGHNT and CDR2 is YYREEE (reference sequence).

Only one count was recorded for this clone. The chain employs TRBV28 and TRBJ2-5; perhaps TRBD1 as D (6 bases). Germline values: CDR1 MDHEN, CDR2 SYDVKM. Trimming left V 6 bases short and J 5 bases short, with 16 bases between. The CDR3 extends over 14 amino acids. CDR3 protein: CASSTGTPPETQYF. The CDR3 nucleotides read TGTGCCAGCAGCACCGGGACACCACCCGAGACCCAGTACTTC. Variable domain in full (rest from reference TRBV28 and TRBJ2-5): DVKVTQSSRYLVKRTGEKVFLECVQDMDHENMFWYRQDPGLGLRLIYFSYDVKMKEKGDIPEGYSVSREKKERFSLILESASTNQTSMYLCASSTGTPPETQYFGPGTRLLVL.

V and J are TRBV3-1 (or the pseudogene TRBV3-2) and TRBJ1-2; D unclear. The CDR3 runs 14 residues. Trimming took 0 bases from V and 4 from J, leaving 9 bases between them. Germline CDR1 reads LGHDT; CDR2 reads YNNKEL (reference sequence). The CDR3 is CASSQDGLAYGYTF. The CDR3, as DNA: TGTGCCAGCAGCCAAGATGGGCTCGCCTATGGCTACACCTTC.

V usage is TRBV7-9 and J usage is TRBJ1-2, with 8 bases fitting TRBD1. The trim removed 4 bases at V and 4 bases at J, leaving 8 bases unmatched. The CDR3 consists of 15 residues. Germline V gene lookup returns CDR1 SEHNR and CDR2 FQNEAQ (reference sequence). This CDR3 is CASSSGQGVFYGYTF. CDR3 nucleotides: TGTGCCAGCAGCTCCGGACAGGGAGTTTTCTATGGCTACACCTTC.

The gene calls are TRBV24-1 and TRBJ1-5; D unclear. The V gene lost 1 base and the J gene lost 14 bases, with 11 bases spanning the gap. CDR1 KGHDR and CDR2 SFDVKD come from the germline V gene. The CDR3 contains 12 residues. CDR3: CATSDLQTRKHF. In DNA, the CDR3 is TGTGCCACCAGTGATTTACAGACTCGAAAGCATTTT.

Comments on this clone: The sample holds other DNA sequences that translate to the same CDR3. The V gene is TRBV7-9, the J gene TRBJ2-7; D call uncertain. The CDR3 totals 11 residues. V gave up 2 bases and J gave up 5 bases, with 4 bases separating them. The germline V gene encodes CDR1 SEHNR and CDR2 FQNEAQ (reference sequence). The CDR3 coding sequence is TGTGCCAGCAGCTTATCGGACGAGCAGTACTTC. Its protein is CASSLSDEQYF. The variable domain in full, with the rest retrieved from reference TRBV7-9 and TRBJ2-7, is DTGVSQNPRHKITKRGQNVTFRCDPISEHNRLYWYRQTLGQGPEFLTYFQNEAQLEKSRLLSDRFSAERPKGSFSTLEIQRTEQGDSAMYLCASSLSDEQYFGPGTRLTVT.

The rearrangement joins TRBV7-2 to TRBJ2-7, with 12 bases matching TRBD2. This CDR3 is built from 17 residues. Germline trimming cut 1 base from V and 0 bases from J; bases unmatched to any gene: 4. Germline assignment: CDR1 SGHTA and CDR2 FQGNSA. CDR3 coding DNA: TGTGCCAGCAGCTTAGGGCTAGCGGGAGGGAGCTCCTACGAGCAGTACTTC. Its translation: CASSLGLAGGSSYEQYF.

This chain joins TRBV7-2 and TRBJ2-3; 15 nucleotides line up with TRBD2. The germline gives CDR1 SGHTA, CDR2 FQGNSA. After removal of 5 bases from V and 7 bases from J, the junction contained 7 bases not matched to a gene. CDR3 length equals 16 residues. In DNA form, the CDR3 reads TGTGCCAGCAGCCCGCGGACTAGCGGGGGGGCGAATACGCAGTATTTT. Protein sequence: CASSPRTSGGANTQYF.

This clone appeared a single time. J is TRBJ2-6 and V is TRBV7-9; D perhaps matches TRBD1 (6 bases). Germline V gives CDR1 SEHNR, CDR2 FQNEAQ (reference sequence). The CDR3 is 17 amino acids. V lost 1 base and J lost 0, with 10 bases in between. The DNA for the CDR3 is TGTGCCAGCAGCTTAGTCAGGGGCGTCTCTGGGGCCAACGTCCTGACTTTC. It encodes CASSLVRGVSGANVLTF.